Below, 13 T cell receptor beta chains from the same sample are listed, as sequenced in a study of cytomegalovirus exposure and HLA in healthy donors. The PCR employed 60 Vbeta primers together with 13 Jbeta primers. Repertoires were generated with immunoSEQ multiplex PCR, while TCRdb's copy carries only in-frame clones and drops some. This table has about 62,000 clones, about 82% appearing once. Sequencing was performed on PBMCs. These receptors originate from a woman aged 30 to 39 in good health and CMV-seronegative.

The genes are TRBV5-1 and TRBJ2-1, with 7 bases fitting TRBD2. The V and J ends lost 4 bases and 3 bases, in that order; junction bases with no gene match: 7. The CDR3 runs 15 residues. The germline V gene encodes CDR1 SGHRS and CDR2 YFSETQ. The CDR3: CASSARGDVYNEQFF. The DNA for the CDR3 is TGCGCCAGCAGCGCTCGGGGGGACGTCTACAATGAGCAGTTCTTC. Full variable domain (missing parts from reference TRBV5-1 and TRBJ2-1): KAGVTQTPRYLIKTRGQQVTLSCSPISGHRSVSWYQQTPGQGLQFLFEYFSETQRNKGNFPGRFSGRQFSNSRSEMNVSTLELGDSALYLCASSARGDVYNEQFFGPGTRLTVL.

This clone was counted a few times. The chain employs TRBV6-6 and TRBJ2-7; 12 nucleotides match TRBD1. CDR3 length: 14 residues. CDR1 and CDR2 (germline): MNHNY, SVGAGI (reference sequence). Trimming removed 4 bases from V and 4 bases from J; junction bases left unmatched: 2. The CDR3: CASSLGQGAYEQYF. The DNA for the CDR3 is TGTGCCAGCAGTTTGGGACAGGGGGCGTACGAGCAGTACTTC.

The CDR3 here is CASSLSQGVNSPLHF. The CDR3, as DNA: TGTGCCAGCAGCTTAAGCCAGGGGGTTAATTCACCCCTCCACTTT. The rearrangement joins TRBV11-2 to TRBJ1-6; 7 positions agree with TRBD1. This CDR3 spans 15 amino acids. V lost 2 bases to trimming and J lost 6 bases; unmatched junction nucleotides: 4. Germline values: CDR1 SGHAT, CDR2 FQNNGV. The full variable domain, rest sourced from reference TRBV11-2 and TRBJ1-6, is EAGVAQSPRYKIIEKRQSVAFWCNPISGHATLYWYQQILGQGPKLLIQFQNNGVVDDSQLPKDRFSAERLKGVDSTLKIQPAKLEDSAVYLCASSLSQGVNSPLHFGNGTRLTVT.

This clone came up once. The rearrangement links TRBV9 to TRBJ2-2; D is unclear. The V end was cut by 4 bases, the J end by 0 bases, with 7 bases between. The CDR3 has 14 amino acids. CDR1 and CDR2 (germline): SGDLS, YYNGEE. The CDR3 nucleotides are TGTGCCAGCAGCCCCTCTTCGAACACCGGGGAGCTGTTTTTT. Residues: CASSPSSNTGELFF.

The gene calls are TRBV5-4 and TRBJ2-3; D is unresolved. The germline gives CDR1 SGHNT, CDR2 YYREEE (reference sequence). This CDR3 region has 13 residues. Deletions cut 1 base from V and 0 bases from J, with 3 bases between. CDR3 nucleotides: TGTGCCAGCAGCTTGCTTAGCACAGATACGCAGTATTTT. Its protein product is CASSLLSTDTQYF. The full variable domain, its missing parts supplied by reference TRBV5-4 and TRBJ2-3, is ETGVTQSPTHLIKTRGQQVTLRCSSQSGHNTVSWYQQALGQGPQFIFQYYREEENGRGNFPPRFSGLQFPNYSSELNVNALELDDSALYLCASSLLSTDTQYFGPGTRLTVL.

The chain has TRBV28 and TRBJ1-2; weak D call: TRBD1 (5 bases). Trimming stripped 6 bases from V and 4 bases from J, with 21 bases between. CDR1 is MDHEN and CDR2 is SYDVKM in the germline V gene. The CDR3 has 16 amino acids. The CDR3 sequence is CASRDVDSSWIYGYTF. In DNA, the CDR3 is TGTGCCAGCAGAGACGTAGACAGTTCCTGGATCTATGGCTACACCTTC.

This chain uses TRBV10-1 with TRBJ2-2, with TRBD2 matching over 7 bases. The CDR3 has 14 amino acids. Trimming cost V 7 bases and J 4 bases; bases outside gene matches: 6. Germline lookup yields CDR1 WNHNN and CDR2 SYGVQD (reference sequence). In nucleotides, the CDR3 is TGCGCCAGCACCGGACTAGTAAGCACCGGGGAGCTGTTTTTT. Amino acids: CASTGLVSTGELFF.

The CDR3, as DNA: TGTGCTAGTGGTTTATCCGACAGGGGGGGAGGTAGGGCCCAGCATTTT. Amino acid sequence: CASGLSDRGGGRAQHF. V usage is TRBV12-5 and J usage is TRBJ1-5; 9 positions agree with TRBD1. Trimming took 3 bases from V and 11 from J; bases not matched to a gene: 14. Germline V lookup: CDR1 LGHNT, CDR2 FRNRAP. The CDR3 extends over 16 amino acids.

The V gene is TRBV28, the J gene TRBJ2-1; possible D gene TRBD2, 6 bases. Germline CDR1 and CDR2: MDHEN and SYDVKM. The CDR3 length is 15 residues. V lost 2 bases and J 7 bases, leaving 15 bases between the germline ends. DNA for the CDR3: TGTGCCAGCAGTTTAGGGGGGACGGGGCTTAATGAGCAGTTCTTC. Translation gives CASSLGGTGLNEQFF.

The V gene is TRBV27, the J gene TRBJ2-7; 7 bases are shared with TRBD1. V shed 6 bases, J shed 8 bases, and the junction held 16 bases outside the gene matches. Germline assignment: CDR1 MNHEY and CDR2 SMNVEV (reference sequence). CDR3 length equals 15 residues. DNA for the CDR3: TGTGCCAGCAGCCCCCCCACAGGGGCCGGTGTTAAGCAGTACTTC. It specifies CASSPPTGAGVKQYF.

This chain connects TRBV7-8 to TRBJ1-5, with D uncertain. V lost 2 bases and J 1 base, leaving 12 bases between the germline ends. Germline V CDR1 and CDR2: SGHVS, FQNEAQ. The CDR3 covers 16 residues. The CDR3 sequence: CASSLFGVVSNQPQHF. The CDR3 DNA reads TGTGCCAGCAGCTTATTTGGTGTAGTCAGCAATCAGCCCCAGCATTTT.

In its sample, this clone was seen a few times. The V and J genes are TRBV19 and TRBJ1-1; a possible D gene is TRBD1 (5 bases). Germline V gene data show CDR1 as LNHDA and CDR2 as SQIVND (reference sequence). This CDR3 comprises 12 residues. The germline V and J ends were trimmed by 5 bases and 5 bases, with 9 bases remaining between them. The CDR3 loop is CASSEQATEAFF. CDR3 in DNA: TGTGCCAGTAGTGAACAGGCGACTGAAGCTTTCTTT.

The chain carries TRBV2 and TRBJ2-1; a weak D match, TRBD1 (6 bases). CDR3 length: 14 residues. Germline lookup yields CDR1 SNHLY and CDR2 FYNNEI. V lost 8 bases and J lost 0, with 11 bases in between. The DNA of the CDR3 is TGTGCCAGCTACTACAGGGACTCCTACAATGAGCAGTTCTTC. Translated: CASYYRDSYNEQFF.